Presented here are 3 T cell receptor beta chains from one specimen sequenced in a study of response to subunit inactivated influenza vaccine. A single record per CDR3 protein comes from TCRdb applying MiXCR to the RT-PCR reads. The table lists around 170,000 distinct CDR3 sequences, about 10% of them singletons, with roughly a third in the top ten. Source: CD8+ T cells sorted from PBMCs, taken about 23 months after vaccination. These receptors all come from a man between 50 and 69 years old who received an inactivated influenza vaccine.

The rearrangement joins TRBV6-6 to TRBJ1-3; D is undetermined. CDR1 and CDR2 (germline): MNHNY, SVGAGI (reference sequence). This CDR3 has 13 amino acids. Trimming removed 6 bases from V and 0 bases from J, with 6 bases in between. DNA of the CDR3: TGTGCCAGCAGGGCAGTCTCTGGAAACACCATATATTTT. This codes for CASRAVSGNTIYF.

CDR3 in amino acids: CASSHSGGVYYVEQFF. The CDR3 coding sequence is TGTGCCAGCAGTCATAGCGGGGGGGTTTACTACGTTGAGCAGTTCTTC. This chain uses TRBV7-2 with TRBJ2-1; 11 nucleotides match TRBD2. Trimming removed 6 bases from V and 9 bases from J; junction bases left unmatched: 13. This CDR3 comprises 16 residues. CDR1 and CDR2 from the germline V gene are SGHTA and FQGNSA.

This clonotype was detected ten times or more. The chain joins TRBV4-3 to TRBJ2-1, with D uncertain. This CDR3 has 16 residues. V lost 0 bases and J 0 bases, leaving 9 bases between the germline ends. CDR1 and CDR2 (germline): LGHNA, YSLEER. For the CDR3, the DNA is TGCGCCAGCAGCCAAGAAAGGTTGAGCTCCTACAATGAGCAGTTCTTC. This gives the protein CASSQERLSSYNEQFF.